What follows are 26 T cell receptor beta chains derived from one specimen sequenced in a study of CD8 T cells in Susac syndrome. Reverse transcription of about 0.5 to 1 ug RNA was carried out with random hexamers. TCRdb analysed the immunoSEQ multiplex PCR reads with MiXCR anew, one entry per CDR3 protein. The profile covers about 150,000 distinct CDR3 sequences, with approximately 96% appearing a single time and about 0.08% taken by the ten largest. The source material was CD4+ T cells from PBMCs. The receptors come from a human donor with Susac syndrome.

The gene calls are TRBV20-1 and TRBJ2-7, with 7 positions matching TRBD1. CDR1 is DFQATT and CDR2 is SNEGSKA in the germline V gene (reference sequence). The CDR3 totals 12 residues. V was pared by 6 bases and J by 5 bases, with 7 bases of the junction left unmatched. The CDR3 reads CSAEDRTDEQYF. The CDR3 nucleotides read TGCAGTGCCGAGGACAGGACCGACGAGCAGTACTTC.

The CDR3 sequence: CASDRMEYGYTF. CDR3 DNA: TGTGCCAGCGACAGGATGGAGTATGGCTACACCTTC. The chain carries TRBV6-1 and TRBJ1-2, with a tentative D call TRBD1 (6 bases). This CDR3 is 12 amino acids long. Germline V gene data show CDR1 as MNHNS and CDR2 as SASEGT. Trimming took 8 bases from V and 5 from J, leaving 12 bases between them.

CDR3 sequence reads: CATSRNTGTGSYEQYF. The CDR3 nucleotides read TGTGCCACCAGCAGAAACACCGGGACAGGGTCCTACGAGCAGTACTTC. The chain combines TRBV15 with TRBJ2-7, with 9 bases that match TRBD1. J was trimmed by 1 base and V by 2 bases; bases with no gene match: 6. The germline CDR1 and CDR2 sequences are LNHNV and YYDKDF (reference sequence). The CDR3 has 16 residues. The variable domain in full, completed from reference TRBV15 and TRBJ2-7, reads DAMVIQNPRYQVTQFGKPVTLSCSQTLNHNVMYWYQQKSSQAPKLLFHYYDKDFNNEADTPDNFQSRRPNTSFCFLDIRSPGLGDTAMYLCATSRNTGTGSYEQYFGPGTRLTVT.

J is TRBJ2-5 and V is TRBV29-1; D is possibly TRBD2 (5 bases). Germline V gene data show CDR1 as SQVTM and CDR2 as ANQGSEA. The CDR3 runs 12 residues. V gave up 4 bases and J gave up 4 bases, with 10 bases separating them. In DNA, the CDR3 is TGCAGCGTTGCGGGGTTCGGAGAGACCCAGTACTTC. Protein: CSVAGFGETQYF.

The chain uses TRBV11-1 and TRBJ2-1, with a possible D match to TRBD2 (6 bases). The CDR3 runs to 16 residues. V dropped 1 base and J dropped 7 bases, with 17 bases sitting between them. CDR1 SGHAT and CDR2 FQDESV come from the germline V gene (reference sequence). The CDR3 coding sequence is TGTGCCAGCAGCTTAGGGTGGGACTTCCTGGATAATGAGCAGTTCTTC. Its translation is CASSLGWDFLDNEQFF.

V usage is TRBV14 and J usage is TRBJ2-7; no definite D call. Trimming removed 2 bases at V and 6 bases at J, with 14 bases between. CDR3 size: 14 residues. Germline CDR1 is SGHDN and CDR2 is FVKESK. CDR3 nucleotides: TGTGCCAGCAGCCAAACGTTGGTAAGAGGCGAGCAGTACTTC. Protein sequence: CASSQTLVRGEQYF.

The gene calls are TRBV6-6 and TRBJ1-5; D ambiguous. The CDR3 spans 13 residues. Germline CDR1 is MNHNY and CDR2 is SVGAGI (reference sequence). V shed 6 bases and J shed 2 bases, with 8 bases lying between them. In DNA, the CDR3 is TGTGCCAGCAGGGACGCGGGCAATCAGCCCCAGCATTTT. Amino acids: CASRDAGNQPQHF.

The V gene is TRBV15, the J gene TRBJ2-7; tentatively, D is TRBD1 or TRBD2 (6 bases each). This CDR3 spans 15 amino acids. The V gene lost 1 base and the J gene lost 0 bases, with 10 bases spanning the gap. Germline V gives CDR1 LNHNV, CDR2 YYDKDF (reference sequence). The CDR3 DNA follows: TGTGCCACCAGCAGAGCGGAGGGGGGCTCCTACGAGCAGTACTTC. This codes for CATSRAEGGSYEQYF. Based on the CDR3 plus reference TRBV15 and TRBJ2-7, the full variable domain is DAMVIQNPRYQVTQFGKPVTLSCSQTLNHNVMYWYQQKSSQAPKLLFHYYDKDFNNEADTPDNFQSRRPNTSFCFLDIRSPGLGDTAMYLCATSRAEGGSYEQYFGPGTRLTVT.

This rearrangement joins TRBV29-1 to TRBJ1-3, with D perhaps matching TRBD1 (5 bases). The germline V gene encodes CDR1 SQVTM and CDR2 ANQGSEA. The CDR3 has 13 residues. V gave up 7 bases and J gave up 2 bases, with 12 bases separating them. DNA of the CDR3: TGCAGCGCCCAGTGGGGACCTGGAAACACCATATATTTT. Translating it yields CSAQWGPGNTIYF.

This clonotype was picked up one time. The chain couples TRBV11-2 to TRBJ2-5, with 8 bases lining up with TRBD1. This CDR3 is built from 14 residues. The V gene's germline CDR1 is SGHAT and CDR2 FQNNGV. J lost 5 bases, V lost 5 bases, and 7 bases had no gene match. The CDR3 reads CASSQTGVGETQYF. CDR3 nucleotides: TGTGCCAGCAGCCAGACAGGGGTCGGGGAGACCCAGTACTTC.

CDR3 DNA: TGCAGTGCTAGAGCCTGGGGACGCCCTAGCACAGATACGCAGTATTTT. Amino acids: CSARAWGRPSTDTQYF. V and J are TRBV20-1 and TRBJ2-3; D possibly matches TRBD1 or TRBD2 (5 bases each). This CDR3 is 16 amino acids long. The germline V gene encodes CDR1 DFQATT and CDR2 SNEGSKA (reference sequence). V was pared by 1 base and J by 0 bases, with 14 bases between.

This rearrangement joins TRBV20-1 to TRBJ2-1; TRBD1 matches at 8 bases. CDR3 length: 14 amino acids. Germline V gene data show CDR1 as DFQATT and CDR2 as SNEGSKA (reference sequence). J gave up 1 base and V 5 bases, and 4 bases lay outside the gene matches. CDR3 in DNA: TGCAGTGCTTCGCAGGGGGCTTCCTACAATGAGCAGTTCTTC. Translation: CSASQGASYNEQFF.

The CDR3 reads CASSPQQGSTTDTQYF. In nucleotides, the CDR3 is TGTGCCAGCTCACCCCAGCAGGGATCCACCACAGATACGCAGTATTTT. This chain connects TRBV18 to TRBJ2-3; D is perhaps TRBD1 (5 bases). Trimming cost V 3 bases and J 2 bases, with 15 bases left between them. Germline CDR1 reads KGHSH; CDR2 reads LQKENI. There are 16 residues in the CDR3.

J is TRBJ2-1 and V is TRBV29-1, with TRBD1 as a possible D gene (7 bases). Germline V lookup: CDR1 SQVTM, CDR2 ANQGSEA. Trimming removed 6 bases from V and 0 bases from J, with 12 bases in between. The CDR3 has 14 amino acids. CDR3 loop: CSVAGQSSYNEQFF. DNA for the CDR3: TGCAGCGTGGCGGGACAGAGCTCCTACAATGAGCAGTTCTTC.

The gene calls are TRBV2 and TRBJ2-3; D is ambiguous. Trimming shortened V by 2 bases and J by 10 bases, and 10 bases separated the two germline ends. CDR3 length: 12 residues. Germline V gene lookup returns CDR1 SNHLY and CDR2 FYNNEI. CDR3 in amino acids: CASSELYSAQYF. CDR3 bases: TGTGCCAGCAGTGAATTGTACTCTGCGCAGTATTTT.

The CDR3 region is CASSVKPVGDTQYF. CDR3 DNA: TGTGCCAGCAGCGTAAAGCCCGTGGGAGATACGCAGTATTTT. The chain links TRBV9 to TRBJ2-3, with no clear D. Germline CDR1 is SGDLS and CDR2 is YYNGEE. The CDR3 runs 14 residues. The V end was cut by 1 base, the J end by 5 bases, with 11 bases between.

V gene TRBV5-1 combines with J gene TRBJ2-1; D is perhaps TRBD2 (5 bases). Germline V lookup: CDR1 SGHRS, CDR2 YFSETQ. The CDR3 spans 16 residues. Deletions cut 5 bases from V and 1 base from J, with 16 bases between. The CDR3 DNA reads as TGCGCCAGCAGAGGCCGGAAGGACTGGTCCTACAATGAGCAGTTCTTC. The encoded protein is CASRGRKDWSYNEQFF. Full variable domain (remainder filled in from reference TRBV5-1 and TRBJ2-1): KAGVTQTPRYLIKTRGQQVTLSCSPISGHRSVSWYQQTPGQGLQFLFEYFSETQRNKGNFPGRFSGRQFSNSRSEMNVSTLELGDSALYLCASRGRKDWSYNEQFFGPGTRLTVL.

The gene calls are TRBV27 and TRBJ2-5; maybe TRBD1 (5 bases). CDR3 length: 12 residues. The V gene's germline CDR1 is MNHEY and CDR2 SMNVEV (reference sequence). V lost 5 bases, J lost 4 bases, and 8 bases lay in between. CDR3 region: CASSRRGETQYF. The CDR3 region has the DNA TGTGCCAGCAGTCGAAGGGGAGAGACCCAGTACTTC.

The gene calls are TRBV5-1 and TRBJ2-5; D not resolved. The CDR3 runs to 13 residues. Looked up from germline, CDR1 is SGHRS and CDR2 is YFSETQ. Trimming stripped 0 bases from V and 0 bases from J, with 3 bases between. The CDR3: CASSLDHQETQYF. The CDR3 region has the DNA TGCGCCAGCAGCTTGGATCACCAAGAGACCCAGTACTTC.

This clonotype has only one observation. The rearrangement links TRBV29-1 to TRBJ2-7, with 7 bases lining up with TRBD2. The trim removed 3 bases at V and 6 bases at J, leaving 8 bases unmatched. This CDR3 comprises 13 residues. Germline V gene sequence: CDR1 SQVTM, CDR2 ANQGSEA. The CDR3: CSVDIAGSGEQYF. The CDR3 nucleotides read TGCAGCGTTGACATAGCGGGTTCAGGCGAGCAGTACTTC.

This clonotype was detected once. The V and J genes are TRBV18 and TRBJ2-6; weak D call: TRBD1 (5 bases). CDR3 size: 18 residues. V dropped 5 bases and J dropped 3 bases, with 20 bases sitting between them. Germline lookup yields CDR1 KGHSH and CDR2 LQKENI. CDR3: CASSSLDSSASGANVLTF. The DNA of the CDR3 is TGTGCCAGCTCATCCCTCGACAGCTCCGCAAGTGGGGCCAACGTCCTGACTTTC.

This chain links TRBV28 with TRBJ2-5, with D possibly being TRBD2 (5 bases). This CDR3 region has 12 residues. Trimming shortened V by 8 bases and J by 9 bases, and 16 bases separated the two germline ends. CDR1 and CDR2 from the germline V gene are MDHEN and SYDVKM. The CDR3 here is CASGVPGSPQYF. The CDR3 DNA reads TGTGCCAGCGGGGTACCGGGAAGTCCCCAGTACTTC.

The chain employs TRBV12-3 or TRBV12-4 and TRBJ1-5; D is uncertain. This CDR3 is 13 amino acids long. Trimming removed 7 bases at V and 2 bases at J, with 9 bases between. This CDR3 reads CASTRVGNQPQHF. The CDR3 DNA is TGTGCCAGCACCCGGGTTGGCAATCAGCCCCAGCATTTT.

The J gene is TRBJ2-5, the V gene TRBV20-1; 11 bases are a match to TRBD2. V trimming: 5 bases; J trimming: 4 bases; junction bases outside the gene matches: 6. CDR3 length: 14 amino acids. CDR1 and CDR2 (germline): DFQATT, SNEGSKA (reference sequence). The CDR3 nucleotides read TGCAGTGCTTCCCGGACTAGCGGGTTAGAGACCCAGTACTTC. It encodes CSASRTSGLETQYF.

The V gene is TRBV29-1, the J gene TRBJ2-5; the D gene is possibly TRBD1 (6 bases). CDR1 and CDR2 from the germline V gene are SQVTM and ANQGSEA. Trimming stripped 6 bases from V and 3 bases from J, with 11 bases between. The CDR3 has 12 residues. The CDR3 nucleotides read TGCAGCGTCTGCGAGGGGGAAGAGACCCAGTACTTC. Amino acids: CSVCEGEETQYF. Based on the CDR3 plus reference TRBV29-1 and TRBJ2-5, the full variable domain is SAVISQKPSRDICQRGTSLTIQCQVDSQVTMMFWYRQQPGQSLTLIATANQGSEATYESGFVIDKFPISRPNLTFSTLTVSNMSPEDSSIYLCSVCEGEETQYFGPGTRLLVL.

This rearrangement joins TRBV14 to TRBJ2-7, with no clear D. Trimming took 3 bases from V and 2 from J, leaving 11 bases between them. The CDR3 is 14 amino acids. CDR1 and CDR2 from the germline V gene are SGHDN and FVKESK. Here the CDR3 DNA reads TGTGCCAGCAGCCACACCGGACCCCCCTACGAGCAGTACTTC. This gives the protein CASSHTGPPYEQYF.